Shown below are 32 T cell receptor beta chains from a single sample sequenced in a study of cytomegalovirus exposure and HLA in healthy donors. The PCR had 60 Vbeta and 13 Jbeta primers. Using immunoSEQ multiplex PCR, the repertoire was profiled, and TCRdb retains in-frame clones only, with some absent. Of around 200,000 clones in the sample, approximately 82% were seen once. The sequencing input was PBMCs. These receptors all stem from a woman in her thirties or forties in good health and CMV-seronegative.

This clone has a handful of counts. The gene calls are TRBV29-1 and TRBJ2-7; 7 bases match TRBD1. Trimming took 4 bases from V and 7 from J; bases not matched to a gene: 13. Germline V gene data show CDR1 as SQVTM and CDR2 as ANQGSEA. The CDR3 sequence is 14 residues long. CDR3 nucleotides: TGCAGCGTTGGGGACCCGCGACAGGGAGAGGAGCAGTACTTC. This sequence encodes CSVGDPRQGEEQYF.

The table lists this clone with a count of one. The J gene is TRBJ2-5, the V gene TRBV25-1; 9 bases map to TRBD1. V was clipped by 4 bases and J by 0 bases; unmatched bases: 12. CDR3 length: 18 amino acids. The germline V gene has CDR1 MGHDK and CDR2 SYGVNS. The CDR3 DNA reads as TGTGCCAGCAGTGCAACTCACCGGGACAGGGTATACCAAGAGACCCAGTACTTC. Protein sequence: CASSATHRDRVYQETQYF.

The chain couples TRBV14 to TRBJ1-2, with D tentatively TRBD1 (6 bases). Germline V CDR1 and CDR2: SGHDN, FVKESK. The CDR3 spans 15 residues. Deletions cut 0 bases from V and 8 bases from J, with 16 bases between. This CDR3 reads CASSQDIQGSRGYTF. CDR3 DNA: TGTGCCAGCAGCCAAGATATACAGGGTTCACGGGGCTACACCTTC.

The DNA of the CDR3 is TGTGCCAGCAGATGGACAGGGGGCCTATCTAATGAAAAACTGTTTTTT. Its translation is CASRWTGGLSNEKLFF. The V and J genes are TRBV2 and TRBJ1-4, with TRBD1 matching 11 bases. Germline trimming cut 6 bases from V and 3 bases from J; bases unmatched to any gene: 6. Germline V CDR1 and CDR2: SNHLY, FYNNEI. CDR3 length equals 16 residues.

This chain joins TRBV18 and TRBJ2-5, with 7 bases aligning to TRBD2. The ends lost 4 bases at V and 1 base at J; junction bases unmatched: 3. The CDR3 consists of 14 residues. From germline, CDR1 is KGHSH and CDR2 LQKENI. The CDR3 loop reads CASSHGGTQETQYF. CDR3 nucleotide sequence: TGTGCCAGCTCACACGGGGGGACCCAAGAGACCCAGTACTTC.

The rearrangement links TRBV10-3 to TRBJ1-6; 10 nucleotides align to TRBD1. This CDR3 has 15 amino acids. Per the germline V gene, CDR1 is ENHRY and CDR2 is SYGVKD. The junction had 3 bases not matched to a gene; V was cut back by 5 bases and J by 5 bases. The CDR3 DNA reads TGTGCCATCAGTTTGGGACAGGGGAATAATTCACCCCTCCACTTT. Protein sequence: CAISLGQGNNSPLHF.

V and J are TRBV5-8 and TRBJ1-5, with 8 bases fitting TRBD1. The J segment lost 5 bases and the V segment lost 4 bases, leaving 14 bases of the junction unmatched. The CDR3 spans 17 residues. The germline V gene has CDR1 SGHTS and CDR2 YDEGEE. This CDR3 reads CASSVFQGATNDQPQHF. The DNA for the CDR3 is TGTGCCAGCAGCGTTTTCCAGGGGGCGACTAATGATCAGCCCCAGCATTTT.

The V and J genes are TRBV4-3 and TRBJ1-5; D call uncertain. The V and J ends lost 0 bases and 6 bases respectively, with 12 bases between them. From germline, CDR1 is LGHNA and CDR2 YSLEER. The length of the CDR3 is 15 residues. The CDR3 coding sequence is TGCGCCAGCAGCCAAGATTGGGGAGGAAGTCAGCCCCAGCATTTT. It translates to CASSQDWGGSQPQHF.

This chain links TRBV12-5 with TRBJ2-2; 11 positions match TRBD2. This CDR3 is built from 16 residues. CDR1 is LGHNT and CDR2 is FRNRAP in the germline V gene. J lost 6 bases, V lost 3 bases, and 6 bases had no gene match. The CDR3 region is CASGFALSGGAGELFF. In DNA, the CDR3 is TGTGCTAGTGGTTTCGCCCTTAGCGGGGGGGCCGGGGAGCTGTTTTTT. Combining the CDR3 with reference TRBV12-5 and TRBJ2-2 gives the whole variable domain DARVTQTPRHKVTEMGQEVTMRCQPILGHNTVFWYRQTMMQGLELLAYFRNRAPLDDSGMPKDRFSAEMPDATLATLKIQPSEPRDSAVYFCASGFALSGGAGELFFGEGSRLTVL.

In nucleotides, the CDR3 is TGTGCCAGCAGCTTTGGATCAGGGAACACTGAAGCTTTCTTT. Its protein product is CASSFGSGNTEAFF. The rearrangement uses TRBV7-9 and TRBJ1-1; no reliable D call. Germline V gives CDR1 SEHNR, CDR2 FQNEAQ (reference sequence). V shed 3 bases and J shed 1 base, with 9 bases lying between them. This CDR3 contains 14 residues. The full variable domain, in which reference TRBV7-9 and TRBJ1-1 provide the parts outside the CDR3, is DTGVSQNPRHKITKRGQNVTFRCDPISEHNRLYWYRQTLGQGPEFLTYFQNEAQLEKSRLLSDRFSAERPKGSFSTLEIQRTEQGDSAMYLCASSFGSGNTEAFFGQGTRLTVV.

The chain joins TRBV20-1 to TRBJ1-3, with D uncertain. CDR1 is DFQATT and CDR2 is SNEGSKA in the germline V gene (reference sequence). The CDR3 is 11 amino acids. V was pared by 4 bases and J by 2 bases, with 3 bases between. CDR3 amino acids: CSAITGNTIYF. In DNA form, the CDR3 reads TGCAGTGCTATAACTGGAAACACCATATATTTT.

This clone showed up just once. The chain combines TRBV19 with TRBJ2-2; D gene unclear. CDR3 length: 12 residues. V was trimmed by 7 bases and J by 6 bases, leaving 9 bases between them. Germline CDR1 is LNHDA and CDR2 is SQIVND (reference sequence). CDR3: CASKSLAGELFF. Written as DNA, the CDR3 is TGTGCCAGTAAAAGTCTAGCCGGGGAGCTGTTTTTT.

This clone has just one count. The chain links TRBV4-3 to TRBJ2-2; no reliable D call. The CDR3 covers 13 residues. CDR1 and CDR2 from the germline V gene are LGHNA and YSLEER. Between the trimmed V and J ends, which lost 1 base and 8 bases, there was a span of 8 bases. The CDR3 protein is CASSQALGGELFF. DNA of the CDR3: TGCGCCAGCAGCCAAGCCCTCGGTGGGGAGCTGTTTTTT.

The chain carries TRBV5-6 and TRBJ1-2; the D is unclear. Trimming took off 4 bases at V and 2 bases at J, with 9 bases between the two ends. This CDR3 is 13 amino acids long. Looked up from germline, CDR1 is SGHDT and CDR2 is YYEEEE. CDR3 sequence: CASSPVGNYGYTF. CDR3 in DNA: TGTGCCAGCAGCCCGGTGGGCAACTATGGCTACACCTTC.

The CDR3 here is CASNRQGAEKLFF. CDR3 DNA sequence: TGTGCCAGCAACAGACAGGGGGCGGAAAAACTGTTTTTT. The chain is built from TRBV9 and TRBJ1-4, with TRBD1 matching 10 bases. This CDR3 region has 13 residues. Germline assignment: CDR1 SGDLS and CDR2 YYNGEE. Losses at the gene ends were 6 bases for V and 8 bases for J; bases not matched to a gene: 4.

About this clone itself: The junction does not match germline at one end; this may be a read error. This chain connects TRBV7-7 to TRBJ2-2, with 9 bases identical to TRBD2. This CDR3 has 15 amino acids. The germline gives CDR1 SSHAT, CDR2 FNYEAQ (reference sequence). CDR3 region: CASSLAAGGPGELFF. Here the CDR3 DNA reads TGTGCTAGCAGCTTAGCAGCGGGGGGACCCGGGGAGCTGTTTTTT.

The V gene is TRBV5-1, the J gene TRBJ1-2; D gene unclear. CDR3 length: 13 amino acids. Germline V gene lookup returns CDR1 SGHRS and CDR2 YFSETQ. Trimming pared 2 bases from V and 8 bases from J, leaving 13 bases between. The CDR3 DNA reads TGCGCCAGCAGCTTAATTAGAGGGCGAGGCTACACCTTC. This translates into CASSLIRGRGYTF.

The rearrangement uses TRBV9 and TRBJ2-1, with D possibly matching TRBD1 (6 bases). Trimming removed 0 bases from V and 7 bases from J, with 20 bases in between. The germline V gene encodes CDR1 SGDLS and CDR2 YYNGEE. The CDR3 is made up of 17 amino acids. The CDR3 is CASSVDPPGALENEQFF. The CDR3 nucleotides are TGTGCCAGCAGCGTAGACCCCCCAGGGGCGCTGGAGAATGAGCAGTTCTTC.

The chain carries TRBV6-6 and TRBJ1-5, with D unclear. The CDR3 runs 12 residues. Germline V gene lookup returns CDR1 MNHNY and CDR2 SVGAGI (reference sequence). The V gene lost 5 bases and the J gene lost 7 bases, with 9 bases spanning the gap. CDR3 nucleotide sequence: TGTGCCAGCAGTAGAGAGGGACAGCCCCAGCATTTT. The encoded protein is CASSREGQPQHF.

In DNA, the CDR3 is TGTGCCAGCAGTGAAGCTGGAGGGGCCTATGGCTACACCTTC. It is translated as CASSEAGGAYGYTF. The chain couples TRBV6-1 to TRBJ1-2; the D gene is possibly TRBD1 (5 bases). CDR1 is MNHNS and CDR2 is SASEGT in the germline V gene. The CDR3 totals 14 residues. V lost 0 bases, J lost 4 bases, and 9 bases lay in between.

V usage is TRBV6-1 and J usage is TRBJ1-5; TRBD1 is a possible D gene (5 bases). In germline, CDR1 is MNHNS, CDR2 SASEGT. This CDR3 region has 14 residues. V was cut by 2 bases and J by 5 bases, with 10 bases left in between. The CDR3 DNA is TGTGCCAGCAGTGAACAGGGAATGGATCAGCCCCAGCATTTT. Protein: CASSEQGMDQPQHF.

The chain recombines TRBV6-6 with TRBJ2-3; TRBD1 aligns across 8 bases. Germline assignment: CDR1 MNHNY and CDR2 SVGAGI (reference sequence). Losses at the gene ends were 6 bases for V and 5 bases for J; bases not matched to a gene: 13. CDR3 size: 16 residues. The CDR3 here is CASRGATGQDRDTQYF. In DNA form, the CDR3 reads TGTGCCAGCAGGGGAGCGACGGGACAGGATAGAGATACGCAGTATTTT.

The chain employs TRBV9 and TRBJ2-4, with D maybe TRBD1 (6 bases). CDR3 size: 13 residues. Trimming left V 4 bases short and J 9 bases short, with 14 bases between. Germline V CDR1 and CDR2: SGDLS, YYNGEE. CDR3 DNA: TGTGCCAGCAGCCTAGACAGGTGGGGCATTCAGTACTTC. Translating it yields CASSLDRWGIQYF.

This clone appeared once. The chain carries TRBV11-1 and TRBJ2-5; 8 nucleotides match TRBD2. The ends lost 5 bases at V and 4 bases at J; junction bases unmatched: 3. CDR1 is SGHAT and CDR2 is FQDESV in the germline V gene (reference sequence). The CDR3 loop spans 13 amino acids. This chain's CDR3 is CASSDSGAETQYF. CDR3 nucleotide sequence: TGTGCCAGCAGCGATAGCGGGGCAGAGACCCAGTACTTC.

The chain joins TRBV2 to TRBJ2-3; 11 nucleotides match TRBD2. The CDR3 totals 13 residues. After removal of 6 bases from V and 4 bases from J, the junction contained 0 bases not matched to a gene. Germline CDR1 SNHLY, CDR2 FYNNEI. The CDR3 loop is CASRGLAADTQYF. Written as DNA, the CDR3 is TGTGCCAGCAGGGGACTAGCGGCAGATACGCAGTATTTT.

The V call is TRBV7-2, the J call TRBJ2-1, with D unresolved. Germline loops: CDR1 SGHTA, CDR2 FQGNSA. V lost 5 bases and J 7 bases, leaving 6 bases between the germline ends. The CDR3 is 11 amino acids. The CDR3 DNA reads as TGTGCCAGCAGCGCCGGGAATGAGCAGTTCTTC. As protein: CASSAGNEQFF.

The gene calls are TRBV29-1 and TRBJ1-1; possibly TRBD1 for D (6 bases). The CDR3 has 13 amino acids. The V gene lost 5 bases and the J gene lost 5 bases, with 15 bases spanning the gap. Germline V gene sequence: CDR1 SQVTM, CDR2 ANQGSEA. CDR3 protein: CSVHSGTSTEAFF. CDR3 DNA sequence: TGCAGCGTTCATTCTGGGACATCAACTGAAGCTTTCTTT.

The chain employs TRBV4-2 and TRBJ2-7; 9 bases map to TRBD2. The V and J ends lost 0 bases and 0 bases, in that order; junction bases with no gene match: 3. The CDR3 sequence is 16 residues long. Germline assignment: CDR1 LGHNA and CDR2 YNFKEQ. The CDR3 spells CASSQERGGRSYEQYF. In DNA form, the CDR3 reads TGTGCCAGCAGCCAAGAGCGGGGGGGCCGCTCCTACGAGCAGTACTTC.

The V gene is TRBV7-9, the J gene TRBJ2-2, with D possibly TRBD1 on 5 matching bases. This CDR3 contains 13 residues. Trimming stripped 8 bases from V and 4 bases from J, with 11 bases between. The germline V gene encodes CDR1 SEHNR and CDR2 FQNEAQ (reference sequence). The CDR3 nucleotides read TGTGCCAGCCTTTCAGGGTTCACCGGGGAGCTGTTTTTT. It codes for CASLSGFTGELFF.

CDR3 sequence reads: CATSRDPPRVGAKNIQYF. The DNA of the CDR3 is TGTGCCACCAGCAGAGACCCCCCTCGGGTTGGAGCCAAAAACATTCAGTACTTC. The chain recombines TRBV15 with TRBJ2-4; D is undetermined. CDR1 is LNHNV and CDR2 is YYDKDF in the germline V gene (reference sequence). The CDR3 consists of 18 residues. V was trimmed by 0 bases and J by 0 bases, leaving 15 bases between them.

The V call is TRBV19, the J call TRBJ2-7; 7 nucleotides line up with TRBD2. V lost 1 base, J lost 6 bases, and 6 bases stayed unmatched. Germline CDR1 LNHDA, CDR2 SQIVND (reference sequence). CDR3 length: 14 residues. The CDR3 protein is CASSIAEGGVEQYF. In nucleotides, the CDR3 is TGTGCCAGTAGTATAGCCGAGGGAGGGGTCGAGCAGTACTTC.

This rearrangement joins TRBV27 to TRBJ2-2; TRBD2 aligns across 7 bases. The CDR3 spans 17 residues. Germline V lookup: CDR1 MNHEY, CDR2 SMNVEV (reference sequence). The junction had 11 bases not matched to a gene; V was cut back by 6 bases and J by 1 base. CDR3 coding DNA: TGTGCCAGCAGGGCCCTTTTCAGGGAGGGGAACACCGGGGAGCTGTTTTTT. Translating gives CASRALFREGNTGELFF.